The 32 T cell receptor beta chains below all came from one sample that was sequenced in a study of blood T cell repertoires in COVID-19. Clones were read by immunoSEQ multiplex PCR, and TCRdb kept only the in-frame ones, dropping some. The sample has almost 200,000 clones; about 89% are singletons. Sequences were obtained from PBMCs or T cells enriched from blood (not recorded which). These receptors came from a woman under 30 who had recovered from COVID-19.

The V gene is TRBV5-5, the J gene TRBJ1-2, with a tentative D call TRBD1 (5 bases). Trimming took 1 base from V and 3 from J, leaving 10 bases between them. Germline V gene sequence: CDR1 SGHKS, CDR2 YYEKEE (reference sequence). The CDR3 spans 14 residues. The CDR3 bases are TGTGCCAGCAGCTTGAATCAGGGCGACTATGGCTACACCTTC. It translates to CASSLNQGDYGYTF. Full variable domain (missing parts from reference TRBV5-5 and TRBJ1-2): DAGVTQSPTHLIKTRGQQVTLRCSPISGHKSVSWYQQVLGQGPQFIFQYYEKEERGRGNFPDRFSARQFPNYSSELNVNALLLGDSALYLCASSLNQGDYGYTFGSGTRLTVV.

This clone was seen only once. Here the CDR3 reads CASSEGGLAGAFGVNEQFF. In nucleotides, the CDR3 is TGTGCCAGCAGTGAGGGAGGACTAGCGGGGGCCTTCGGTGTGAATGAGCAGTTCTTC. The chain joins TRBV6-1 to TRBJ2-1; TRBD2 agrees at 13 bases. V dropped 3 bases and J dropped 7; count of bases not matched to a gene: 15. The CDR3 extends over 19 amino acids. Germline-derived CDR1 and CDR2 are MNHNS and SASEGT.

The chain links TRBV11-2 to TRBJ1-6; D remains ambiguous. The ends were cut back, 2 bases at V and 10 bases at J, with 18 bases in the middle. Germline V gives CDR1 SGHAT, CDR2 FQNNGV. The CDR3 sequence is 16 residues long. The CDR3 nucleotides read TGTGCCAGCAGCTTAACCCCCTACAGAATAGAATCACCCCTCCACTTT. This codes for CASSLTPYRIESPLHF.

This clone was recorded a few times. V is TRBV28 and J is TRBJ1-2; D gene ambiguous. Germline values: CDR1 MDHEN, CDR2 SYDVKM. This CDR3 contains 12 residues. Between the trimmed V and J ends, which lost 2 bases and 8 bases, there was a span of 9 bases. The CDR3 protein is CASSLGVVGYTF. DNA for the CDR3: TGTGCCAGCAGTTTAGGAGTCGTGGGCTACACCTTC.

The rearrangement joins TRBV2 to TRBJ1-2, with D unclear. Germline V lookup: CDR1 SNHLY, CDR2 FYNNEI. The CDR3 contains 12 residues. V was trimmed by 7 bases and J by 7 bases, leaving 13 bases between them. CDR3 amino acids: CASKSSAGGYTF. Written as DNA, the CDR3 is TGTGCCAGCAAGTCTAGTGCGGGTGGCTACACCTTC.

The chain links TRBV7-8 to TRBJ1-2, with a possible D match to TRBD1 (6 bases). The CDR3 contains 14 residues. V dropped 1 base and J dropped 8 bases, with 14 bases sitting between them. The germline gives CDR1 SGHVS, CDR2 FQNEAQ. The CDR3 bases are TGTGCCAGCAGCTTAGATATCGGGACAAGAGGCTACACCTTC. Its protein is CASSLDIGTRGYTF.

The chain uses TRBV7-9 and TRBJ1-1; D is unclear. The CDR3 has 15 amino acids. Trimming took off 5 bases at V and 5 bases at J, with 18 bases between the two ends. Germline loops: CDR1 SEHNR, CDR2 FQNEAQ (reference sequence). The CDR3 DNA is TGTGCCAGCAGCGGGCTCCTGGGTCCCGGAACTGAAGCTTTCTTT. Protein product: CASSGLLGPGTEAFF.

This CDR3 is CASRVQARYSPLHF. CDR3 nucleotides: TGTGCCAGCAGGGTACAGGCTAGGTATTCACCCCTCCACTTT. The rearrangement joins TRBV2 to TRBJ1-6, with D perhaps matching TRBD1 (5 bases). This CDR3 comprises 14 residues. CDR1 and CDR2 from the germline V gene are SNHLY and FYNNEI. Trimming removed 6 bases from V and 8 bases from J, with 14 bases in between.

The chain has TRBV3-1 (or the pseudogene TRBV3-2) and TRBJ2-3, with 9 bases that match TRBD2. Germline V lookup: CDR1 LGHDT, CDR2 YNNKEL (reference sequence). This CDR3 is 15 amino acids long. J gave up 0 bases and V 8 bases, and 6 bases lay outside the gene matches. As DNA, the CDR3 is TGTGCCAGCGGGATAGCGGGGGTGAGCACAGATACGCAGTATTTT. Translation: CASGIAGVSTDTQYF.

This rearrangement joins TRBV5-1 to TRBJ2-3, with a tentative D call TRBD2 (6 bases). The CDR3 totals 18 residues. The germline V and J ends were trimmed by 4 bases and 0 bases, with 21 bases remaining between them. Looked up from germline, CDR1 is SGHRS and CDR2 is YFSETQ. The CDR3, as DNA: TGCGCCAGCAGCCTACGCGGGACTCGATACATTAGCACAGATACGCAGTATTTT. Its protein is CASSLRGTRYISTDTQYF.

V usage is TRBV29-1 and J usage is TRBJ2-3, with 10 bases that match TRBD1. The CDR3 runs to 16 residues. The germline V gene has CDR1 SQVTM and CDR2 ANQGSEA. CDR3 region: CSPRQGAKVRTDTQYF. The CDR3 DNA is TGCAGTCCCAGACAGGGGGCTAAAGTTCGCACAGATACGCAGTATTTT.

On this clone itself: This CDR3 is also generated by other DNA sequences in the sample. The chain employs TRBV28 and TRBJ1-4; 8 bases are shared with TRBD1. V trimming: 2 bases; J trimming: 3 bases; junction bases outside the gene matches: 5. Germline V gene lookup returns CDR1 MDHEN and CDR2 SYDVKM. This CDR3 has 16 residues. The CDR3 protein is CASSLGGTGSNEKLFF. The CDR3 nucleotides read TGTGCCAGCAGTTTAGGGGGGACAGGTTCTAATGAAAAACTGTTTTTT.

V is TRBV5-4 and J is TRBJ1-1; maybe TRBD1 (5 bases). V lost 0 bases, J lost 0 bases, and 6 bases lay in between. The CDR3 sequence is 14 residues long. CDR1 is SGHNT, CDR2 YYREEE, per germline (reference sequence). The CDR3 reads CASSLDRMNTEAFF. Written as DNA, the CDR3 is TGTGCCAGCAGCTTGGACAGGATGAACACTGAAGCTTTCTTT.

The J gene is TRBJ2-5, the V gene TRBV5-6; the D gene is possibly TRBD2 (5 bases). Germline V lookup: CDR1 SGHDT, CDR2 YYEEEE. Trimming left V 2 bases short and J 4 bases short, with 21 bases between. The CDR3 has 17 amino acids. CDR3: CASSLSRGGELGETQYF. CDR3 in DNA: TGTGCCAGCAGCTTAAGCCGCGGTGGGGAGTTAGGAGAGACCCAGTACTTC.

The chain links TRBV10-3 to TRBJ2-5, with D possibly TRBD2 on 6 matching bases. The CDR3 covers 13 residues. Germline assignment: CDR1 ENHRY and CDR2 SYGVKD. V gave up 10 bases and J gave up 1 base, with 13 bases separating them. The CDR3 reads CATAGLSQETQYF. In DNA form, the CDR3 reads TGTGCCACGGCGGGACTCAGCCAAGAGACCCAGTACTTC.

The chain carries TRBV30 and TRBJ2-2, with 7 positions matching TRBD1. The CDR3 length is 14 residues. The germline V gene encodes CDR1 GTSNPN and CDR2 SVGIG (reference sequence). V dropped 4 bases and J dropped 5; count of bases not matched to a gene: 7. In DNA form, the CDR3 reads TGTGCCTGGACCATGGGACAGTTAACCGGGGAGCTGTTTTTT. Protein: CAWTMGQLTGELFF.

V gene TRBV12-2 combines with J gene TRBJ1-5; TRBD1 is the table's D call, not checked against the DNA. TRBV12-2 constitutes a pseudogene. This CDR3 has 16 residues. The CDR3, as DNA: TGTGCAAGTCGCTTAGCGTGGCACAGGGACAATCAGCCCCAGCATTTT. Translation: CASRLAWHRDNQPQHF.

CDR3 DNA: TGTGCCAGCAGCGAAGACAGCATCTACAATGAGCAGTTCTTC. The encoded protein is CASSEDSIYNEQFF. This rearrangement joins TRBV9 to TRBJ2-1; D perhaps matches TRBD1 (5 bases). Germline CDR1 is SGDLS and CDR2 is YYNGEE. This CDR3 comprises 14 residues. Between the trimmed V and J ends, which lost 3 bases and 3 bases, there was a span of 10 bases.

The V call is TRBV19, the J call TRBJ1-5; D is unresolved. V lost 1 base to trimming and J lost 4 bases, with 8 bases between them. Germline assignment: CDR1 LNHDA and CDR2 SQIVND (reference sequence). This CDR3 has 14 residues. CDR3 region: CASSIGSSNQPQHF. The CDR3 DNA reads TGTGCCAGTAGTATAGGCAGTTCAAATCAGCCCCAGCATTTT.

The V call is TRBV7-9, the J call TRBJ2-1, with D possibly being TRBD2 (7 bases). V was cut by 6 bases and J by 9 bases, with 18 bases left in between. Germline V CDR1 and CDR2: SEHNR, FQNEAQ (reference sequence). The length of the CDR3 is 14 residues. CDR3 protein: CASSQSRGGGEQFF. CDR3 DNA: TGTGCCAGCAGTCAGTCGAGGGGGGGCGGTGAGCAGTTCTTC.

The J gene is TRBJ1-4, the V gene TRBV9, with a possible D match to TRBD1 (5 bases). V was shortened by 0 bases and J by 7 bases, with 13 bases between the two germline ends. The CDR3 covers 15 residues. Germline V gene data show CDR1 as SGDLS and CDR2 as YYNGEE. The CDR3 region is CASSVAGLGAEKLFF. In DNA form, the CDR3 reads TGTGCCAGCAGCGTAGCCGGGCTAGGGGCTGAAAAACTGTTTTTT.

The chain couples TRBV28 to TRBJ1-2, with D possibly being TRBD1 (6 bases). Germline V CDR1 and CDR2: MDHEN, SYDVKM. V gave up 5 bases and J gave up 3 bases, with 7 bases separating them. The CDR3 consists of 12 residues. The CDR3 loop is CASSEGDYGYTF. CDR3 nucleotide sequence: TGTGCCAGCAGTGAGGGGGACTATGGCTACACCTTC.

The sample holds a few counts of this clone. The same CDR3 also results from other DNA sequences found in this sample. This rearrangement joins TRBV20-1 to TRBJ2-7, with D maybe TRBD1 (5 bases). Germline lookup yields CDR1 DFQATT and CDR2 SNEGSKA (reference sequence). CDR3 length: 11 amino acids. Between the trimmed V and J ends, which lost 3 bases and 5 bases, there was a span of 8 bases. In DNA form, the CDR3 reads TGCAGTGCTAGGTCAGGGCACGAGCAGTACTTC. This translates into CSARSGHEQYF.

The chain has TRBV6-6 and TRBJ2-3; 8 nucleotides line up with TRBD1. Germline V gene data show CDR1 as MNHNY and CDR2 as SVGAGI (reference sequence). The ends lost 5 bases at V and 1 base at J; junction bases unmatched: 5. The CDR3 is 15 amino acids. The CDR3 sequence is CASSQSGQGTDTQYF. The DNA of the CDR3 is TGTGCCAGCAGTCAGTCGGGACAGGGCACAGATACGCAGTATTTT.

This clone was seen only once. V is TRBV27 and J is TRBJ1-1; D is uncertain. The V end lost 0 bases, the J end lost 3 bases, and 14 bases lay between the germline ends. Looked up from germline, CDR1 is MNHEY and CDR2 is SMNVEV (reference sequence). The length of the CDR3 is 16 residues. The CDR3 sequence: CASSLSTVLRDTEAFF. In nucleotides, the CDR3 is TGTGCCAGCAGTTTATCCACAGTGTTGAGGGACACTGAAGCTTTCTTT.

With regard to this clone: The same CDR3 can be traced to other DNA sequences in this sample. The chain employs TRBV6-4 and TRBJ2-1; 12 positions agree with TRBD2. The CDR3 spans 14 residues. The J segment lost 9 bases and the V segment lost 5 bases, leaving 5 bases of the junction unmatched. Germline CDR1 and CDR2: MRHNA and SNTAGT. The CDR3 DNA sequence: TGTGCCAGCAGTCTAGCGGGGGGGCCTTCTGAGCAGTTCTTC. Residues: CASSLAGGPSEQFF.

The chain employs TRBV5-1 and TRBJ2-1, with 7 bases identical to TRBD2. The CDR3 covers 15 residues. The V segment lost 2 bases and the J segment 5 bases; nucleotides outside the gene matches: 7. Germline CDR1 is SGHRS and CDR2 is YFSETQ. The CDR3 protein is CASSFGLAENNEQFF. DNA for the CDR3: TGCGCCAGCAGCTTTGGCCTAGCGGAGAACAATGAGCAGTTCTTC.

The chain employs TRBV6-1 and TRBJ1-2; a weak D match, TRBD1 (5 bases). V lost 2 bases and J 8 bases, leaving 12 bases between the germline ends. The CDR3 sequence is 13 residues long. Per germline, CDR1 MNHNS and CDR2 SASEGT. CDR3: CASSELGGAGYTF. CDR3 bases: TGTGCCAGCAGTGAACTCGGAGGGGCCGGCTACACCTTC.

The chain carries TRBV5-5 and TRBJ1-5; D is ambiguous. The CDR3 sequence is 15 residues long. Per germline, CDR1 SGHKS and CDR2 YYEKEE (reference sequence). The V end lost 0 bases, the J end lost 0 bases, and 7 bases lay between the germline ends. CDR3 protein: CASSLASFSNQPQHF. The CDR3 region has the DNA TGTGCCAGCAGCTTGGCGTCGTTTAGCAATCAGCCCCAGCATTTT.

The chain employs TRBV5-1 and TRBJ2-2, with TRBD1 identical over 8 bases. This CDR3 region has 17 residues. V lost 7 bases to trimming and J lost 7 bases; unmatched junction nucleotides: 18. Germline loops: CDR1 SGHRS, CDR2 YFSETQ. CDR3 sequence reads: CASVQQAGTGGRGELFF. The CDR3 bases are TGCGCCAGCGTTCAACAAGCCGGGACAGGAGGTCGCGGGGAGCTGTTTTTT.

The CDR3 DNA reads TGTGCCAGTTCAGGGTGGGCTAATGAAAAACTGTTTTTT. Translating it yields CASSGWANEKLFF. The V gene is TRBV19, the J gene TRBJ1-4, with D tentatively TRBD1 (5 bases). CDR3 length: 13 amino acids. Germline CDR1 is LNHDA and CDR2 is SQIVND (reference sequence). V lost 8 bases and J lost 3, with 10 bases in between.

The chain recombines TRBV19 with TRBJ1-2, with no clear D. Per germline, CDR1 LNHDA and CDR2 SQIVND (reference sequence). With 6 bases removed from V and 4 bases from J, the gap between germline ends came to 12 bases. The CDR3 is 13 amino acids. The CDR3 nucleotides are TGTGCCAGTAGGCCCCCGGGAACCTATGGCTACACCTTC. Residues: CASRPPGTYGYTF. The whole variable domain, remainder taken from reference TRBV19 and TRBJ1-2, is DGGITQSPKYLFRKEGQNVTLSCEQNLNHDAMYWYRQDPGQGLRLIYYSQIVNDFQKGDIAEGYSVSREKKESFPLTVTSAQKNPTAFYLCASRPPGTYGYTFGSGTRLTVV.